What follows is one T cell receptor beta chain and its context. These data originate in a study of blood T cell repertoires in COVID-19. As for the study in general: Some COVID-19 samples were acute and others convalescent; all came from the United States, Italy and Spain. T cells, B-cell-depleted T cells, or PBMCs provided the cDNA or gDNA that served as material.

The CDR3 is 14 amino acids. The V end was cut by 7 bases, the J end by 7 bases, with 19 bases between. Germline lookup yields CDR1 MNHNY and CDR2 SVGAGI (reference sequence). In the original processing: Reference gene primer amplification in the assay estimated nucleated cell counts. Using immunoSEQ multiplex PCR, the repertoire was profiled, and TCRdb retains in-frame clones only, with some absent. V and J calls and clone size come straight from that table; D and trimming were deduced from the DNA. The sample includes under 200,000 clones, around 80% of them seen just once. Sequencing was done on a sample of peripheral blood. The V gene is TRBV6-6, the J gene TRBJ1-2, with TRBD1 as a possible D gene (5 bases). This receptor was identified in a man in his thirties or forties with active or convalescent COVID-19. CDR3 residues: CASTPIDSPPGYTF. The CDR3 DNA sequence: TGTGCCAGCACTCCCATCGACAGTCCCCCTGGCTACACCTTC.